The 12 T cell receptor beta chains below come from one sample, sequenced in a study of Graves' ophthalmopathy and Graves' hyperthyroidism. As the template, RNA transcripts were used to amplify TCR beta CDR3 regions. The first round was an RT-PCR with HTBI primers, and the second round was a multiplex PCR. TCRdb reanalysed the multiplex PCR reads using MiXCR and keeps one entry per CDR3 protein. Seen here are some 520,000 distinct CDR3 sequences, under 15% observed once, and the top ten hold more than 8.5%. The material sequenced was blood. Receptor source: a young woman with Graves' ophthalmopathy.

This clonotype was recorded many times. DNA of the CDR3: TGTGCCAGCAGTTTTTGGATTGGGACAGATCACCCGATCGCCTACGAGCAGTACTTC. Protein sequence: CASSFWIGTDHPIAYEQYF. This chain connects TRBV28 to TRBJ2-7, with TRBD1 identical over 7 bases. CDR1 is MDHEN and CDR2 is SYDVKM in the germline V gene. Germline trimming cut 3 bases from V and 2 bases from J; bases unmatched to any gene: 19. This CDR3 region has 19 residues.

Points on this clonotype: It may be a read error: a sequence one base away is much more abundant. J is TRBJ1-1 and V is TRBV28; D uncertain. The CDR3 length is 16 residues. Germline V CDR1 and CDR2: MDHEN, SYDVKM. V lost 3 bases, J lost 0 bases, and 14 bases lay in between. The CDR3 here is CASSFSRDGLNTEAFF. Written as DNA, the CDR3 is TGTGCCAGCAGTTTCTCGAGGGATGGATTGAACACTGAAGCTTTCTTT.

This clonotype was picked up many times. V and J are TRBV4-2 and TRBJ2-7; D not certain. From germline, CDR1 is LGHNA and CDR2 YNFKEQ. Trimming pared 0 bases from V and 0 bases from J, leaving 12 bases between. CDR3 size: 16 residues. The CDR3 DNA sequence: TGTGCCAGCAGCCAAGAGGTGGCGCAGAGCTCCTACGAGCAGTACTTC. Amino acid sequence: CASSQEVAQSSYEQYF.

The chain has TRBV6-5 and TRBJ1-6; D gene unclear. Trimming stripped 4 bases from V and 6 bases from J, with 13 bases between. Germline lookup yields CDR1 MNHEY and CDR2 SVGAGI. This CDR3 region has 15 residues. CDR3 nucleotide sequence: TGTGCCAGCAGTTCCGGTTGGGGAGCTAATTCACCCCTCCACTTT. It encodes CASSSGWGANSPLHF.

This chain links TRBV12-3 or TRBV12-4 with TRBJ2-7; 8 bases map to TRBD1. Trimming removed 4 bases from V and 1 base from J; junction bases left unmatched: 6. The CDR3 runs to 15 residues. Here the CDR3 DNA reads TGTGCCAGCAGTTGGGGACAGGCCCCATCCTACGAGCAGTACTTC. Protein: CASSWGQAPSYEQYF.

This clonotype occurred many times. The CDR3 spells CASKTTGDYEQYF. The CDR3 DNA follows: TGTGCCAGCAAGACGACAGGGGACTACGAGCAGTACTTC. This chain uses TRBV6-2 or TRBV6-3 with TRBJ2-7, with TRBD1 identical over 8 bases. The junction had 5 bases not matched to a gene; V was cut back by 7 bases and J by 3 bases. CDR1 and CDR2 (germline): MNHEY, SVGEGT. CDR3 length equals 13 residues.

As concerns this clonotype: This may be a read error: a much more frequent sequence differs by one nucleotide. Without the conserved terminal phenylalanine or tryptophan, this CDR3 likely stems from a read error. This chain joins TRBV28 and TRBJ2-7; 10 bases are a match to TRBD1. The CDR3 is made up of 16 amino acids. CDR1 and CDR2 from the germline V gene are MDHEN and SYDVKM. V lost 6 bases, J lost 3 bases, and 11 bases stayed unmatched. CDR3 nucleotide sequence: TGTGCCAGCAGGCCTCCCGGGACAGGGGCTGTCTACGAGCAGTACTAC. Protein sequence: CASRPPGTGAVYEQYY.

About this clonotype itself: Being one base from a much bigger clone, this may be a read error. The chain combines TRBV20-1 with TRBJ1-2; perhaps TRBD1 as D (5 bases). The CDR3 sequence is 11 residues long. The germline V gene has CDR1 DFQATT and CDR2 SNEGSKA (reference sequence). The CDR3 sequence: CSARTGDWNAF. The CDR3 DNA sequence: TGCAGTGCTAGAACGGGGGATTGGAACGCCTTC.

The genes are TRBV27 and TRBJ2-7; 8 nucleotides align to TRBD2. Trimming took 6 bases from V and 1 from J; bases not matched to a gene: 8. Germline V gene sequence: CDR1 MNHEY, CDR2 SMNVEV (reference sequence). CDR3 length: 15 amino acids. The CDR3: CASSPGGGPSYEQYF. CDR3 DNA sequence: TGTGCCAGCAGCCCCGGGGGGGGTCCTTCCTACGAGCAGTACTTC.

A word on this clonotype: A read error is likely, as this CDR3 ends without the conserved phenylalanine or tryptophan. The DNA is omitted, as the CDR3 cannot be located on it reliably, and the CDR3 follows TCRdb's listing. The rearrangement links TRBV6-1 to TRBJ2-2. Germline CDR1 MNHNS, CDR2 SASEGT. The CDR3 extends over 14 residues, inclusive of both ends. The CDR3 loop is CASSHETHTGELWV.

This clonotype came up many times. Its ends do not fully match the called genes, so a read error is possible. The chain has TRBV12-3 or TRBV12-4 and TRBJ2-2; 8 nucleotides line up with TRBD1. The CDR3 spans 15 residues. CDR3 sequence: CASSHGQGGTGELLF. The CDR3 region has the DNA TGTGCCAGCAGCCATGGACAGGGAGGCACCGGGGAGCTGCTTTTT.

This clonotype has ten or more counts. The CDR3 region is CASSVLGPEGGVGPMNTEAFF. The DNA of the CDR3 is TGCGCCAGCAGCGTGTTGGGACCGGAGGGGGGCGTGGGGCCTATGAACACTGAAGCTTTCTTT. The chain links TRBV5-1 to TRBJ1-1, with a possible D match to TRBD1 (6 bases). Germline V gives CDR1 SGHRS, CDR2 YFSETQ. CDR3 length: 21 residues. Between the trimmed V and J ends, which lost 4 bases and 0 bases, there was a span of 31 bases.